This T cell receptor (beta chain) originates from a study of blood T cell repertoires in COVID-19. Study in general: T cells, B-cell-depleted T cells, or PBMCs supplied cDNA or gDNA.

Original handling: The authors estimated nucleated cell counts from reference gene primer amplification. Libraries were prepared by immunoSEQ multiplex PCR; TCRdb keeps only in-frame clonotypes and omits some of them. V, J and clone size are those of that table, while D and trimming were read from the DNA. This table holds approximately 250,000 clones, 88% found once. Residents of approximately 25 US areas, aged roughly 18 to 89 years, made up the participants. The study assigned cohorts using participant-reported clinical history. Germline V gene lookup returns CDR1 LNHDA and CDR2 SQIVND (reference sequence). The CDR3 loop spans 15 amino acids. Losses at the gene ends were 6 bases for V and 2 bases for J; bases not matched to a gene: 6.

This receptor was obtained from a woman aged 30 to 39 who had recovered from COVID-19. Sequenced: PBMCs or T cells enriched from blood (not recorded which). This chain uses TRBV19 with TRBJ1-5; 8 bases are shared with TRBD1. The CDR3 reads CASRRTGKGNQPQHF. CDR3 in DNA: TGTGCCAGTAGACGGACAGGGAAGGGCAATCAGCCCCAGCATTTT.